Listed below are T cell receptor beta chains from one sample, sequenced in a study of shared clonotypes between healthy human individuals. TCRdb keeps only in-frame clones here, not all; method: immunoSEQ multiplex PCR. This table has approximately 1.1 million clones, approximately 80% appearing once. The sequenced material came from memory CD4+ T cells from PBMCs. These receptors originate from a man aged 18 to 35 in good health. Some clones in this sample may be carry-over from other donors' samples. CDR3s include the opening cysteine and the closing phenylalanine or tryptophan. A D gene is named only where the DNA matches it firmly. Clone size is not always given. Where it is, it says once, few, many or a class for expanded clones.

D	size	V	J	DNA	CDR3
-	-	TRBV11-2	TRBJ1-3	TGTGCCAGCAGCTTAGGAAACACCATATATTTT	CASSLGNTIYF
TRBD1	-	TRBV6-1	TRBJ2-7	TGTGCCAGCAGTGAACAGACAGGGGAGGCCTACGAGCAGTACTTC	CASSEQTGEAYEQYF
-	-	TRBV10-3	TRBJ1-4	TGTGCCATCAGTGACAGGGCCACTAATGAAAAACTGTTTTTT	CAISDRATNEKLFF
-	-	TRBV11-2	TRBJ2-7	TGTGCCAGCAGCTCAACTGACAGACATTGGGGGCAGTACTTC	CASSSTDRHWGQYF
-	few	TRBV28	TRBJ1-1	TGTGCCAGCAGTTTATCAGGACGGGCCAACACTGAAGCTTTCTTT	CASSLSGRANTEAFF
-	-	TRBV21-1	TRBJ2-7	TGTGCCAGCAGCATGAGTCACGAGCAGTACTTC	CASSMSHEQYF
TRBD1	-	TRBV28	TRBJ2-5	TGTGCCAGCACTACAGGGGGCAGAGAGCAGTACTTC	CASTTGGREQYF
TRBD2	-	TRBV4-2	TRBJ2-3	TGTGCCAGCAGCCAGCTTAGCGGGAGGGCCAGCACAGATACGCAGTATTTT	CASSQLSGRASTDTQYF
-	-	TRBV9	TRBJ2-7	TGTGCCAGCAGCGCCACAATCACCCCGCCGCGTGTCGAGCAGTACTTC	CASSATITPPRVEQYF
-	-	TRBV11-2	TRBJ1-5	TGTGCCAGCAGCTCGGGGACCGCGCCAGATAATCAGCCCCAGCATTTT	CASSSGTAPDNQPQHF
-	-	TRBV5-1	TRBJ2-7	TGCGCCAGCAGCTTGGGGGAGGACGAGCAGTACTTC	CASSLGEDEQYF
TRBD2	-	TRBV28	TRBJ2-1	TGTGCCAGCAGTTCCCCGGCTAGCGGGGAGCGGGGTGAGCAGTTCTTC	CASSSPASGERGEQFF
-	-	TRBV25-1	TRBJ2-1	TGTGCCAGCAGTGAATATGTGGGAGCCCAGTTCTTC	CASSEYVGAQFF
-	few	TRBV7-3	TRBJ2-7	TGTGCCAGCAGCTTAACTATAGCGGATGTGGACGAGCAGTACTTC	CASSLTIADVDEQYF
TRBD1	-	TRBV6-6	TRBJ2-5	TGTGCCAGCAGTTACTCTGGACAGGGGGCGACGGCCCAGTACTTC	CASSYSGQGATAQYF
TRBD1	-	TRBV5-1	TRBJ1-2	TGCGCCAGCAGCTTGGAGTACCAGGGGGCGGATGGCTACACCTTC	CASSLEYQGADGYTF
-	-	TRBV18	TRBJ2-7	TGTGCCAGCTCACCTAACGGACACTCCTACGAGCAGTACTTC	CASSPNGHSYEQYF
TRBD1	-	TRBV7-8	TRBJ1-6	TGTGCCAGCAGCTTGACAGGGGGTGATCCACCCCTCCACTTT	CASSLTGGDPPLHF
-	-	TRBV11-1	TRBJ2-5	TGTGCCAGCAGCTCCCGAGAGGTAGCGGCAGAGACCCAGTACTTC	CASSSREVAAETQYF
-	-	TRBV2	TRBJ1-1	TGTGCCAGCAGTGAACCTACACGGCAGGCTTTCTTT	CASSEPTRQAFF
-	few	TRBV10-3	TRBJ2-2	TGTGCCATCAGTGAGTCGCGGAGTCACACCGGGGAGCTGTTTTTT	CAISESRSHTGELFF
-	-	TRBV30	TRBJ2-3	TGTGCCTGGAGTGCTATATCAGATACGCAGTATTTT	CAWSAISDTQYF
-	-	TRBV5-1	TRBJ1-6	TGCGCCAGCAGCTTGGCTGACGCTAATAATTCACCCCTCCACTTT	CASSLADANNSPLHF
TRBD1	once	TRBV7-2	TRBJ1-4	TGTGCCAGCAGCTTAGTACCCAGGGGGCCGGGGGGTGAAAAACTGTTTTTT	CASSLVPRGPGGEKLFF
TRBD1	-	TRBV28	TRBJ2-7	TGTGCCAGCAGTCCCGGGACAGGGCTTTACGAGCAGTACTTC	CASSPGTGLYEQYF
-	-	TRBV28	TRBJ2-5	TGTGCCAGCAGTTTGTTCCAGCGGACCAATCAAGAGACCCAGTACTTC	CASSLFQRTNQETQYF
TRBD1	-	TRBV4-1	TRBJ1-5	TGCGCCAGCAGCCGACAGGGGGATCAGCCCCAGCATTTT	CASSRQGDQPQHF
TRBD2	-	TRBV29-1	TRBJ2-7	TGCAGCGCTGGGACTAGCGGGAGTGGCGAGCAGTACTTC	CSAGTSGSGEQYF
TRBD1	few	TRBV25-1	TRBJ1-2	TGTGCCAGCAGAGCGAATGAGGGACAGGGGAGCTATGGCTACACCTTC	CASRANEGQGSYGYTF
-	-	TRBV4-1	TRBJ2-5	TGCGCCAGCAGCCAAGAGGGGCTACGGGGAGAGACCCAGTACTTC	CASSQEGLRGETQYF
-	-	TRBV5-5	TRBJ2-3	TGTGCCAGCAGCTTTGTCAATACGCAGTATTTT	CASSFVNTQYF
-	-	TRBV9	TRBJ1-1	TGTGCCAGCAGCGCCCTTAATCCCATGAACACTGAAGCTTTCTTT	CASSALNPMNTEAFF
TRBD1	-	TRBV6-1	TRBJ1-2	TGTGCCAGCAGTGGGGGACAGACAGGGAACTATGGCTACACCTTC	CASSGGQTGNYGYTF
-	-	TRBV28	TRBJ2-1	TGTGCCAGCAGATTAGATGGGAACTACAATGAGCAGTTCTTC	CASRLDGNYNEQFF
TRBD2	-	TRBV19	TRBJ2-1	TGTGCCAGTAGTATAAGGACTAGCGGGAATCGTAATGAGCAGTTCTTC	CASSIRTSGNRNEQFF
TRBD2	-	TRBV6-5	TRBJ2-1	TGTGCCAGCAGACTTGGACTAGCGGGAGTTGAGCAGTTCTTC	CASRLGLAGVEQFF
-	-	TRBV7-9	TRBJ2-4	TGTGCCAGCAGCTTAGAGGTAGCCAAAAACATTCAGTACTTC	CASSLEVAKNIQYF
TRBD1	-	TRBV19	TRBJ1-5	TGTGCCAGTAGCACGCCAGGGGGGCAGCCCCAGCATTTT	CASSTPGGQPQHF
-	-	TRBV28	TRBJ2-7	TGTGCCAGCAGCCCTCTTGGCGGGTCTGAACACGAGCAGTACTTC	CASSPLGGSEHEQYF
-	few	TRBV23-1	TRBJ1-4	TGCGCCAGCAGTCAATCAGGGGGGGCCGAAAAACTGTTTTTT	CASSQSGGAEKLFF
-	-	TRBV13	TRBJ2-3	TGTGCCAGCAGCTTAGTAGCGGTTCGGGATACGCAGTATTTT	CASSLVAVRDTQYF
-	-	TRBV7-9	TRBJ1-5	TGTGCCAGCAGCTTAGGATCGGCAGACCCCCGCCAGCCCCAGCATTTT	CASSLGSADPRQPQHF
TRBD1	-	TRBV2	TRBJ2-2	TGTGCCAGCAGTGAGGGGCAGGGGGTACTGTTTTTT	CASSEGQGVLFF
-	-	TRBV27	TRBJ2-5	TGTGCCAGCAGGGGCCTAGAGACCCAGTACTTC	CASRGLETQYF
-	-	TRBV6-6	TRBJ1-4	TGTGCCAGCAGACCCCCCGGGGGGGAGGAAAAACTGTTTTTT	CASRPPGGEEKLFF
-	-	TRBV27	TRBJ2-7	TGTGCCAGCAGTTCACCGTCCCTGGCCTTTAGGTACGAGCAGTACTTC	CASSSPSLAFRYEQYF
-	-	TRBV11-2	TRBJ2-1	TGTGCCAGCAGCTTAGAAGAGTTGACTGTCGGGTTCTTC	CASSLEELTVGFF
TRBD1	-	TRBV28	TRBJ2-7	TGTGCCAGCAGTCCGCGGACAGGGGGCTACGAGCAGTACTTC	CASSPRTGGYEQYF
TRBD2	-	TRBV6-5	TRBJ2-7	TGTGCCAGCGGCCGGGGGGGGCCCTGGGACGAGCAGTACTTC	CASGRGGPWDEQYF
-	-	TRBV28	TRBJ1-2	TGTGCCAGCAGCACCCTAATCCGGGGGAAGACTAACTATGGTTACACCTTC	CASSTLIRGKTNYGYTF
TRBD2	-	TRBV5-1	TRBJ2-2	TGCGCCAGCAGCCCACTAGCGGGAGTTAGCACCGGGGAGCTGTTTTTT	CASSPLAGVSTGELFF
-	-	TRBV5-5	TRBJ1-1	TGTGCCAGCAGCTTCACCGCGAACACTGAAGCTTTCTTT	CASSFTANTEAFF
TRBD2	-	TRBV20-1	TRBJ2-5	TGCAGTGTGGGGGGGCAAGAGACCCAGTACTTC	CSVGGQETQYF
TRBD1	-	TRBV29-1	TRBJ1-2	TGCAGCGTTGTGGGACAGGGGGCTTGGGGCTACACCTTC	CSVVGQGAWGYTF
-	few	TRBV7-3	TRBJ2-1	TGTGCCAGCAGTGCACCGGACAATGAGCAGTTCTTC	CASSAPDNEQFF